Listed below are T cell receptor beta chains from one sample, sequenced in a study of untreated major depressive disorder. Method: immunoSEQ multiplex PCR; TCRdb's copy keeps in-frame clones and lacks some. The sample shows some 20,000 clones, around 87% of them seen only once. The source material was CD4+ T cells from PBMCs. The receptor source for this set is a woman aged 30 to 39 in good health. CDR3s include the opening cysteine and the closing phenylalanine or tryptophan. Each record gives: D gene, V gene, J gene, clone size, CDR3 protein. D genes are given only for firm matches. A row's size may be missing; if present it is once, few, many or a size class.

NA,TRBV6-6,TRBJ1-2,once,CATGSSSFGYTF
NA,TRBV7-2,TRBJ2-6,NA,CASSFQGSGANVLTF
NA,TRBV5-1,TRBJ1-6,NA,CASSLTGISGNSPLHF
NA,TRBV28,TRBJ1-4,NA,CASSLGGVNNEKLFF
NA,TRBV5-6,TRBJ2-3,NA,CASSLYPTSTDTQYF
TRBD1,TRBV5-4,TRBJ2-2,NA,CASSATGAGELFF
NA,TRBV11-2,TRBJ2-4,NA,CASSPDRVQYF
TRBD1,TRBV5-5,TRBJ2-7,NA,CASSTGTVSYEQYF
NA,TRBV5-4,TRBJ1-1,few,CASSYTGNLEAFF
NA,TRBV2,TRBJ1-2,NA,CASSETRRGYTF
NA,TRBV5-1,TRBJ2-6,NA,CASSLDGLRGANVLTF
NA,TRBV5-1,TRBJ2-7,NA,CASSWSGEDYEQYF
NA,TRBV27,TRBJ1-5,once,CASSPETGQPQHF
NA,TRBV7-3,TRBJ2-3,NA,CASSLRDGTDTQYF
NA,TRBV7-9,TRBJ1-1,NA,CASSLNIPEAFF
NA,TRBV6-1,TRBJ2-7,NA,CASNLRGTEAYEQYF
TRBD1,TRBV19,TRBJ2-1,NA,CASSSQGDTYNEQFF
TRBD1,TRBV5-1,TRBJ2-1,NA,CASSFAGGQGATEQFF
TRBD1,TRBV7-9,TRBJ1-2,once,CASSLGQGAKYGYTF
NA,TRBV18,TRBJ1-6,NA,CASSPSPGWVNSPLHF
NA,TRBV10-2,TRBJ1-6,NA,CASSEQTYNSPLHF
NA,TRBV7-9,TRBJ2-2,NA,CASSHKQGNTGELFF
NA,TRBV18,TRBJ2-3,NA,CASSPTTDTQYF
NA,TRBV7-9,TRBJ2-1,NA,CASSLAFVNLDEQFF
NA,TRBV7-2,TRBJ1-2,NA,CASSAQGAYGYTF
NA,TRBV18,TRBJ1-1,NA,CAGGMNTEAFF
TRBD1,TRBV19,TRBJ1-5,few,CASSSNRGSGNQPQHF
NA,TRBV10-3,TRBJ1-2,NA,CAISETERANYGYTF
TRBD1,TRBV6-6,TRBJ1-2,NA,CASTQTGVGYTF
NA,TRBV18,TRBJ2-3,NA,CASSPGPTDTQYF
NA,TRBV20-1,TRBJ1-2,once,CSAPGLGYTF
NA,TRBV28,TRBJ1-3,NA,CASSQTSRDTIYF
NA,TRBV29-1,TRBJ2-3,NA,CSPGWGPDTQYF
NA,TRBV28,TRBJ1-5,NA,CASSFSNNQPQHF
NA,TRBV7-9,TRBJ1-2,NA,CASSLAGGSNYGYTF